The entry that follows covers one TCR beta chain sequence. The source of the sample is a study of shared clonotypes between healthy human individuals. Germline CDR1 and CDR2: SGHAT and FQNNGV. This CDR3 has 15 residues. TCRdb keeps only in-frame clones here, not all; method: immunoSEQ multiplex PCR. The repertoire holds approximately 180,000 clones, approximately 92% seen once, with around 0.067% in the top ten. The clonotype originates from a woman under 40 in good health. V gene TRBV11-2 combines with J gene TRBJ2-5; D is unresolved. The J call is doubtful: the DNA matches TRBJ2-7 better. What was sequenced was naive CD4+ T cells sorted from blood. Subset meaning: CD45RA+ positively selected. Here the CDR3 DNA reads TGTGCCAGCAGCTCTGTCAGACCCCCCTCCTACGAGCAGTACTTC. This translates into CASSSVRPPSYEQYF.